The 6 T cell receptor beta chains below all came from one sample that was sequenced in a study of CD8+ T cells in alopecia areata. Extraction and reverse transcription of RNA yielded cDNA as the sequencing template. Data came from immunoSEQ multiplex PCR; TCRdb stores just in-frame clones and leaves some out. The profile shows 200,000 to 250,000 clones, around 66% of them singletons. Stated treatment: oral pan-JAK inhibitor, 5-10 mg twice daily. Material: CD4+ T cells sorted from blood, obtained at week 4, from a patient treated with tofacitinib. Receptors originate from a human donor with alopecia areata.

The chain links TRBV4-3 to TRBJ2-6, with D perhaps matching TRBD2 (7 bases). The CDR3 is 19 residues long. With 1 base removed from V and 3 bases from J, the gap between germline ends came to 19 bases. Germline CDR1 reads LGHNA; CDR2 reads YSLEER. The CDR3 spells CASSQANPGLGGGANVLTF. The DNA for the CDR3 is TGCGCCAGCAGCCAAGCCAACCCAGGACTAGGGGGTGGGGCCAACGTCCTGACTTTC.

The gene calls are TRBV30 and TRBJ2-5; D is possibly TRBD1 (6 bases). The CDR3 sequence is 16 residues long. Germline CDR1 and CDR2: GTSNPN and SVGIG (reference sequence). V lost 4 bases and J lost 1, with 19 bases in between. CDR3 nucleotide sequence: TGTGCCTGGACCAACGGACAGTCGGTGTTCCAAGAGACCCAGTACTTC. Its protein product is CAWTNGQSVFQETQYF.

The chain employs TRBV7-9 and TRBJ2-5, with D tentatively TRBD1 (6 bases). Germline assignment: CDR1 SEHNR and CDR2 FQNEAQ (reference sequence). Trimming took 2 bases from V and 7 from J, leaving 14 bases between them. The CDR3 extends over 14 amino acids. The CDR3 DNA sequence: TGTGCCAGCAGCTTACACAGGGAGACGATGACCCAGTACTTC. As protein: CASSLHRETMTQYF.

The chain is built from TRBV18 and TRBJ2-2; tentatively, D is TRBD1 or TRBD2 (5 bases each). Trimming left V 3 bases short and J 6 bases short, with 17 bases between. Germline lookup yields CDR1 KGHSH and CDR2 LQKENI. This CDR3 spans 16 amino acids. In DNA form, the CDR3 reads TGTGCCAGCTCACCTTGGGGACCGAGGGTAGCCGGGGAGCTGTTTTTT. Its translation: CASSPWGPRVAGELFF.

This clone was counted once. This chain links TRBV6-1 with TRBJ1-2, with D unresolved. Germline V gene sequence: CDR1 MNHNS, CDR2 SASEGT. The CDR3 spans 13 residues. The V end lost 6 bases, the J end lost 8 bases, and 16 bases lay between the germline ends. CDR3 sequence reads: CASRGGQPRGYTF. CDR3 sequence (DNA): TGTGCCAGCAGAGGTGGTCAGCCGCGGGGCTACACCTTC.

J is TRBJ1-2 and V is TRBV29-1; unclear D gene. This CDR3 has 11 amino acids. Trimming shortened V by 4 bases and J by 6 bases, and 9 bases separated the two germline ends. Germline V lookup: CDR1 SQVTM, CDR2 ANQGSEA. The CDR3 sequence: CSVGLEDGYTF. CDR3 sequence (DNA): TGCAGCGTTGGTCTGGAGGATGGCTACACCTTC.